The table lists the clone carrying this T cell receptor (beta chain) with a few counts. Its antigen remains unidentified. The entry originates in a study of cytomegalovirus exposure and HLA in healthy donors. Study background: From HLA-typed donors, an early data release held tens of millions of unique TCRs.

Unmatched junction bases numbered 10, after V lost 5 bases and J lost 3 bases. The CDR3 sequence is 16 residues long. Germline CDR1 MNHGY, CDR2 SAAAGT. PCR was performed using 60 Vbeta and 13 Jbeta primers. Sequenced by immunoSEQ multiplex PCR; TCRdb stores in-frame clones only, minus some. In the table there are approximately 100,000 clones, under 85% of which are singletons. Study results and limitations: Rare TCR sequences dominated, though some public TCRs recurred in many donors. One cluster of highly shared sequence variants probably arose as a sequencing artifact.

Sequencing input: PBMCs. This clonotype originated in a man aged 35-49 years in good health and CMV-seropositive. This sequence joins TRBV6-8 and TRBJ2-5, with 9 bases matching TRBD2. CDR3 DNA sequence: TGTGCCAGCAGTAGGCGGGGGGGTGTGGTAGAAGAGACCCAGTACTTC. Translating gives CASSRRGGVVEETQYF.